These T cell receptor beta chains were read from a single sample in a study of T cells expressing NK-cell markers. After re-calling the 5' RACE reads, TCRdb lists one entry per CDR3 protein, DNA absent. The repertoire table contains some 140,000 distinct CDR3 sequences. The material sequenced was blood T cells: a sorted CD56 or NKG2C T cell subset, CD4+ or CD8+ T cells, or bulk PBMC T cells (not recorded which). These receptors all stem from a woman in her 50s in good health. Each CDR3 is given with its conserved first and last residue. The order of the fields is V gene, J gene, CDR3 protein.

TRBV2	TRBJ2-1	CASTGDRAPYNEQFF
TRBV3-1	TRBJ2-3	CASSLVGTDTQYF
TRBV27	TRBJ2-1	CASTQGPYNEQFF
TRBV9	TRBJ2-7	CASSVEASYAYEQYF
TRBV29-1	TRBJ2-1	CSVGAQGNEQFF
TRBV3-1	TRBJ2-3	CASSQDLEKTGALTDTQYF
TRBV30	TRBJ1-2	CAWAGVGANYGYTF
TRBV25-1	TRBJ2-1	CASSLTGAGDNEQFF
TRBV28	TRBJ2-1	CASSLLAAYNEQFF
TRBV12-3/TRBV12-4	TRBJ1-2	CASTGFPEDGYTF
TRBV12-3/TRBV12-4	TRBJ2-5	CASSFVPGQETQYF
TRBV12-3/TRBV12-4	TRBJ1-2	CASSLVVRNGYTF
TRBV24-1	TRBJ2-1	CATSERTATAEQFF
TRBV4-1	TRBJ2-5	CASSQTGAGYQETQYF
TRBV7-3	TRBJ2-1	CASSLNPGLALEGQFF
TRBV6-1	TRBJ2-5	CATPSRGETQYF
TRBV7-2	TRBJ2-2	CASSWTPRAGELFF
TRBV20-1	TRBJ2-1	CSARDQGPWGVDEQFF
TRBV10-3	TRBJ2-7	CAIIFDTATTYEQYF
TRBV27	TRBJ2-5	CASSFSGRGGGETQYF
TRBV19	TRBJ2-5	CASSSRGETQYF
TRBV7-8	TRBJ2-1	CASSPPRIPYNEQFF
TRBV12-3/TRBV12-4	TRBJ2-5	CASSFEGMETQYF
TRBV10-3	TRBJ2-1	CAAASATYNEQFF
TRBV12-3/TRBV12-4	TRBJ1-2	CASSHTLSTGFGYTF
TRBV11-2	TRBJ2-1	CASSPPLRGEQFF
TRBV2	TRBJ2-7	CASSEGQGRAYEQYF
TRBV3-1	TRBJ2-7	CASSQGTSPRWQYF
TRBV11-3	TRBJ2-7	CASSPPGVPHEQYF
TRBV29-1	TRBJ2-1	CSVETRLSYNEQFF
TRBV11-2	TRBJ2-7	CASSPTGNYEQYF
TRBV2	TRBJ1-1	CASSEYENTEAFF
TRBV5-1	TRBJ2-3	CASSSRQGSTDTQYF
TRBV12-3/TRBV12-4	TRBJ1-2	CASRGFAPNYGYTF
TRBV6-1	TRBJ1-5	CASSDREEGNQPQHF
TRBV5-1	TRBJ2-7	CASSLGTGLYEQYF
TRBV2	TRBJ2-3	CASYRGSDTQYF